Presented here are 9 T cell receptor beta chains from one specimen sequenced in a study of CD8+ T cells in alopecia areata. Investigators isolated RNA and reverse transcribed it into cDNA to act as the sequencing template. Using immunoSEQ multiplex PCR, the repertoire was profiled, and TCRdb retains in-frame clones only, with some absent. The table has 150,000 to 200,000 clones, more than 50% seen once. Treatment in this sample: oral pan-JAK inhibitor, 5-10 mg twice daily. Specimen: CD4+ T cells sorted from blood, collected at week 24, from a patient treated with tofacitinib. These receptors came from a human donor with alopecia areata.

The gene calls are TRBV30 and TRBJ1-2; D gene ambiguous. V lost 0 bases to trimming and J lost 2 bases, with 10 bases between them. This CDR3 comprises 14 residues. Germline values: CDR1 GTSNPN, CDR2 SVGIG (reference sequence). The CDR3, as DNA: TGTGCCTGGAGTGTACGGGCAGGCAACTATGGCTACACCTTC. It encodes CAWSVRAGNYGYTF.

This clone was seen a handful of times. The chain recombines TRBV4-3 with TRBJ1-4, with D unresolved. The germline V and J ends were trimmed by 0 bases and 8 bases, with 10 bases remaining between them. Germline loops: CDR1 LGHNA, CDR2 YSLEER. The CDR3 length is 14 residues. The CDR3 coding sequence is TGCGCCAGCAGCCAAGATTGGTTAAAGGAAAAACTGTTTTTT. Residues: CASSQDWLKEKLFF.

The chain carries TRBV4-3 and TRBJ2-5; tentative D call: TRBD2 (7 bases). The germline V gene encodes CDR1 LGHNA and CDR2 YSLEER. The V gene lost 2 bases and the J gene lost 2 bases, with 15 bases spanning the gap. This CDR3 region has 16 residues. Here the CDR3 reads CASSQSRGGPQETQYF. The CDR3 nucleotides are TGCGCCAGCAGCCAATCGCGCGGGGGCCCTCAAGAGACCCAGTACTTC.

This chain joins TRBV29-1 and TRBJ1-1; no definite D call. V gave up 2 bases and J gave up 3 bases, with 10 bases separating them. The germline V gene encodes CDR1 SQVTM and CDR2 ANQGSEA. CDR3 length: 13 residues. This CDR3 is CSVERKGDTEAFF. In nucleotides, the CDR3 is TGCAGCGTTGAACGGAAGGGAGACACTGAAGCTTTCTTT. The full variable domain, rest sourced from reference TRBV29-1 and TRBJ1-1, is SAVISQKPSRDICQRGTSLTIQCQVDSQVTMMFWYRQQPGQSLTLIATANQGSEATYESGFVIDKFPISRPNLTFSTLTVSNMSPEDSSIYLCSVERKGDTEAFFGQGTRLTVV.

The V call is TRBV30, the J call TRBJ1-6; D is unclear. The V end was cut by 6 bases, the J end by 5 bases, with 11 bases between. The CDR3 sequence is 13 residues long. Germline assignment: CDR1 GTSNPN and CDR2 SVGIG (reference sequence). The CDR3 region is CACKKSDNSPLHF. The CDR3 region has the DNA TGTGCCTGTAAGAAGTCCGATAATTCACCCCTCCACTTT.

For the CDR3, the DNA is TGTGCCTGGAGTCAAACTGAAGCTTTCTTT. Translating it yields CAWSQTEAFF. This chain joins TRBV30 and TRBJ1-1; D unclear. Trimming removed 2 bases from V and 5 bases from J, with 3 bases in between. The germline V gene encodes CDR1 GTSNPN and CDR2 SVGIG (reference sequence). The CDR3 is 10 residues long.

Of note for this clone: Other nucleotide sequences in the sample specify the same CDR3. The rearrangement joins TRBV29-1 to TRBJ2-1; TRBD2 matches 8 bases. CDR1 is SQVTM and CDR2 is ANQGSEA in the germline V gene. With V trimmed by 3 bases and J by 3 bases, 1 base remained unmatched. The CDR3 length is 13 residues. The CDR3 coding sequence is TGCAGCGTTGAGAGCGGGGGCTACAATGAGCAGTTCTTC. This encodes CSVESGGYNEQFF.

The rearrangement joins TRBV9 to TRBJ1-5; TRBD1 matches 7 bases. V shed 2 bases, J shed 7 bases, and the junction held 6 bases outside the gene matches. CDR1 and CDR2 from the germline V gene are SGDLS and YYNGEE. This CDR3 contains 14 residues. The CDR3 loop is CASSVTGTGQPQHF. For the CDR3, the DNA is TGTGCCAGCAGCGTGACAGGGACTGGCCAGCCCCAGCATTTT.

The CDR3 loop is CASSQVGDQQYF. The CDR3 DNA reads as TGTGCCAGCAGCCAAGTGGGGGATCAGCAGTACTTC. The chain is built from TRBV4-2 and TRBJ2-7, with D possibly called TRBD1 or TRBD2 (5 bases each). Germline loops: CDR1 LGHNA, CDR2 YNFKEQ. V was pared by 1 base and J by 8 bases, with 9 bases between. This CDR3 is built from 12 residues.